Below, one T cell receptor (beta chain) is given with its context. This entry belongs to a study of blood T cell repertoires in COVID-19. The overall study: Sites across the United States, Italy and Spain contributed samples from acute and convalescent COVID-19. PBMCs, B-cell-depleted T cells, or T cells were the source of the cDNA or gDNA that made up the material.

V was pared by 5 bases and J by 14 bases, with 7 bases of the junction left unmatched. CDR3 length: 12 amino acids. CDR1 and CDR2 (germline): SEHNR, FQNEAQ (reference sequence). Only in-frame clones appear in the TCRdb table, and some are missing; sequencing was by immunoSEQ multiplex PCR. The table has approximately 80,000 clones, around 90% seen once; the top ten hold nearly 45%. This receptor was taken from a human donor in a cohort sampled during active COVID-19. The sample was peripheral blood. V and J are TRBV7-9 and TRBJ2-3; TRBD2 aligns across 10 bases. CDR3: CASSPSGRVLYF. CDR3 DNA: TGTGCCAGCAGCCCAAGCGGGAGGGTACTGTATTTT.